This TCR beta chain is from a study of breast tumors, draining lymph nodes, adjacent tissues. Overall study results and limits: The lymph node origin of tumor T cells was framed as consistent with a hypothesis, not demonstrated. Tumors had less TCR diversity than lymph nodes, more than nontumor tissue. Luminal-like breast cancer showed significantly higher tumor–nontumor repertoire similarity than basal-like.

Comment on this clonotype: The target antigen is unknown. This may be a read error: a much more frequent sequence differs by one nucleotide.

MiXCR was run by TCRdb on the multiplex PCR reads, yielding one entry per CDR3 protein. The sample contains 150,000 to 250,000 distinct CDR3 sequences, around 29% of which appear only once. CDR3 length: 14 residues. The germline V gene encodes CDR1 SGDLS and CDR2 YYNGEE. The lymph nodes were axillary draining lymph nodes from breast cancer patients. The TCR comes from a female donor with breast cancer. Some clones in this sample may be carry-over from other donors' samples. The V call is TRBV9, the J call TRBJ1-3; D is perhaps TRBD1 (5 bases). The sample was axillary lymph node tissue. CDR3 sequence reads: CASSTRQAGGTIHF. The CDR3 DNA reads TGTGCCAGCAGCACCCGACAAGCCGGTGGGACCATACATTTT.